The entry below gives a single T cell receptor (beta chain) sequence along with its context. TCRdb used MiXCR to reprocess the 5' RACE reads, holding one entry per CDR3 protein. The data contain about 370,000 distinct CDR3 sequences, under 14% of them singletons. The data were obtained in a study of T cells after yellow fever vaccination. The V end lost 4 bases, the J end lost 4 bases, and 9 bases lay between the germline ends. CDR1 is SGHRS and CDR2 is YFSETQ in the germline V gene. CDR3 size: 14 residues. The chain carries TRBV5-1 and TRBJ1-6, with D maybe TRBD1 (5 bases). Specimen: PBMCs, collected on the day of the first yellow fever vaccination. This clonotype originated in a man aged 18-30 years who received the YFV17D yellow fever vaccine. The CDR3 loop is CASSPAGYNSPLHF. The CDR3 coding sequence is TGCGCCAGCAGCCCCGCAGGGTATAATTCACCCCTCCACTTT.